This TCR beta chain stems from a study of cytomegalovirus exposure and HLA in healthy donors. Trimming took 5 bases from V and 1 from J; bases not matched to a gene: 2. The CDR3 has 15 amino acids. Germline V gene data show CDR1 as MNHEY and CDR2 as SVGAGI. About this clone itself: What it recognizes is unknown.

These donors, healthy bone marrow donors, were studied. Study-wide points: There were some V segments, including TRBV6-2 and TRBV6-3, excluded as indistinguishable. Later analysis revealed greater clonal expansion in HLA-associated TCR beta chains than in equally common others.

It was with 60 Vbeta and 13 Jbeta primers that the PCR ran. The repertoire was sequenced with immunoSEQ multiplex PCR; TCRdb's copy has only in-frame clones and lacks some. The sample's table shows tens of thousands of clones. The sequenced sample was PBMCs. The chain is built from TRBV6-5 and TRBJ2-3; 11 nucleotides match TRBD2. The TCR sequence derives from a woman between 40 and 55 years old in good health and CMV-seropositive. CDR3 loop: CASSLSGRGTDTQYF. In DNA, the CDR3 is TGTGCCAGCAGTCTTAGCGGGAGGGGCACAGATACGCAGTATTTT.